This T cell receptor beta chain was retrieved from a study of T cells in Graves' hyperthyroidism and ophthalmopathy. General study points: Researchers found most expanded thyroid clonotypes above 0.001 in blood as well.

The CDR3 spans 12 residues. The ends were cut back, 5 bases at V and 10 bases at J, with 13 bases in the middle. Germline CDR1 is SGHRS and CDR2 is YFSETQ. Graves' hyperthyroidism is called stable when ophthalmopathy does not progress within 18 months. Patients between 18 and 65 years old had hyperthyroidism, newly diagnosed and lasting under 2 months. Diagnosis rested on symptoms, serum thyroxine and TRAb, thyroid ultrasound, and orbital computed tomography. RNA transcripts were the template for amplifying TCR beta CDR3 regions. HTBI primers were employed in a first-round RT-PCR of the TCR CDR3. MiXCR, applied by TCRdb to the multiplex PCR reads, yields one record per CDR3 protein. The sample has hundreds of thousands of distinct CDR3 sequences; 14% are singletons. Comments on this clonotype: As yet, its antigen is unknown.

The chain joins TRBV5-1 to TRBJ2-1, with a tentative D call TRBD2 (5 bases). The sequence was collected from a woman under 30 with Graves' hyperthyroidism. Sequencing was done on a sample of blood. CDR3 sequence (DNA): TGCGCCAGCAGAGGCGGGCCAAAGGAGCAGTTCTTC. It is translated as CASRGGPKEQFF.